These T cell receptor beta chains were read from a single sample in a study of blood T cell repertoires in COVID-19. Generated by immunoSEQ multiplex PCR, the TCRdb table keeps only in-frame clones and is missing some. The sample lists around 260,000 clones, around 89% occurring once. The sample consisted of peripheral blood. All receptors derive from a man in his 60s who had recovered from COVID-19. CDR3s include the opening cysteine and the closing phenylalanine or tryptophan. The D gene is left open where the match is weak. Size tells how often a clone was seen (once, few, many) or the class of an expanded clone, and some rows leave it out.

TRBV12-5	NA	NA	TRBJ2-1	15	CASGLVGAGFDEQFF	TGTGCTAGTGGTTTGGTGGGGGCCGGTTTCGATGAGCAGTTCTTC
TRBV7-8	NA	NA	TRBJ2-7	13	CASSLDFSYEQYF	TGTGCCAGCAGCTTAGACTTCTCCTACGAGCAGTACTTC
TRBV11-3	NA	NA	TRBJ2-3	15	CASSPGVRVKDTQYF	TGTGCCAGCAGCCCAGGGGTCCGGGTTAAAGATACGCAGTATTTT
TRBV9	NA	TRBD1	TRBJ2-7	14	CASSAPGTGDEQYF	TGTGCCAGCAGCGCCCCAGGGACAGGGGACGAGCAGTACTTC
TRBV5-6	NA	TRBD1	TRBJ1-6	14	CASRGRGRGSPLHF	TGTGCCAGCAGGGGCAGGGGGCGCGGTTCACCCCTCCACTTT
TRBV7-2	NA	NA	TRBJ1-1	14	CASSSTLGNTEAFF	TGTGCCAGCAGCTCAACCCTCGGGAACACTGAAGCTTTCTTT
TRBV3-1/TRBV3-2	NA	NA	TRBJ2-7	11	CASSQESGTSF	TGTGCCAGCAGCCAAGAGTCCGGTACTAGCTTC
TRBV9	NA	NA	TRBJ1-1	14	CASSVTQGGAEAFF	TGTGCCAGCAGCGTAACCCAGGGAGGGGCTGAAGCTTTCTTT
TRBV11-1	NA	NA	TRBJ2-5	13	CASSRRTEETQYF	TGTGCCAGCAGCCGGAGGACGGAAGAGACCCAGTACTTC
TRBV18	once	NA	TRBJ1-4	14	CASSPYRQNEKLFF	TGTGCCAGCTCACCATACAGACAGAATGAAAAACTGTTTTTT
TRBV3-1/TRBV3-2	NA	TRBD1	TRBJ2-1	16	CASSQDKTGDVDEQFF	TGTGCCAGCAGCCAAGATAAAACAGGGGATGTCGATGAGCAGTTCTTC
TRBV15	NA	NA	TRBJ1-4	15	CATSRDPGAGEKLFF	TGTGCCACCAGCAGAGATCCGGGAGCGGGTGAAAAACTGTTTTTT
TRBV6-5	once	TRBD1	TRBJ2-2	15	CASSYGQGYTGELFF	TGTGCCAGCAGTTACGGACAGGGCTACACCGGGGAGCTGTTTTTT
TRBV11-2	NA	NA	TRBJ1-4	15	CASSRMAGLDEKLFF	TGTGCCAGCAGCCGTATGGCAGGGCTTGATGAAAAACTGTTTTTT
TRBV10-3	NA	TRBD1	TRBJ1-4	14	CAISPGGSYEKLFF	TGTGCCATCAGCCCAGGGGGCTCCTATGAAAAACTGTTTTTT
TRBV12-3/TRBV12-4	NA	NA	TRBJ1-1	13	CASSFLGGTEAFF	TGTGCCAGCAGTTTTTTGGGGGGTACTGAAGCTTTCTTT
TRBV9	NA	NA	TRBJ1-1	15	CASSVEGGGSTEAFF	TGTGCCAGCAGCGTAGAAGGCGGGGGAAGCACTGAAGCTTTCTTT
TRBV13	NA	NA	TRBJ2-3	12	CASSFGLDTQYF	TGTGCCAGCAGCTTTGGCCTTGATACGCAGTATTTT
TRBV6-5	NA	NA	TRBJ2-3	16	CASSYDPKGNTDTQYF	TGTGCCAGCAGTTACGACCCTAAGGGGAACACAGATACGCAGTATTTT
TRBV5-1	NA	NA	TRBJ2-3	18	CASSSGRTRLGIADTQYF	TGCGCCAGCAGCTCGGGCCGGACGAGACTAGGGATTGCAGATACGCAGTATTTT
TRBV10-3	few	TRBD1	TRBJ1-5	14	CAISFQGGNQPQHF	TGTGCCATCAGCTTCCAGGGGGGCAATCAGCCCCAGCATTTT
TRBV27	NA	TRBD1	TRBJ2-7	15	CASRRYRDSSYEQYF	TGTGCCAGCAGACGATACCGGGACAGTTCCTACGAGCAGTACTTC
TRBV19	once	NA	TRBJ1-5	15	CASSRVDSRNQPQHF	TGTGCCAGTAGTAGGGTTGACAGCCGCAATCAGCCCCAGCATTTT
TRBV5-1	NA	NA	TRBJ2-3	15	CASSHKGASTDTQYF	TGCGCCAGCAGCCATAAGGGAGCTAGCACAGATACGCAGTATTTT
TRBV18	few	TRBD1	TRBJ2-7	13	CASSSGTGYEQYF	TGTGCCAGCTCATCCGGGACAGGCTACGAGCAGTACTTC
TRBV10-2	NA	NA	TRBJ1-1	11	CASSLYTEAFF	TGCGCCAGCAGCCTCTACACTGAAGCTTTCTTT
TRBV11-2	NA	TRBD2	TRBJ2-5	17	CASSLEASGGAATTQYF	TGTGCCAGCAGCTTAGAGGCCAGCGGGGGGGCGGCGACGACCCAGTACTTC
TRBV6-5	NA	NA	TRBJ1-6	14	CASSYPGFNSPLHF	TGTGCCAGCAGTTACCCGGGATTCAATTCACCCCTCCACTTT
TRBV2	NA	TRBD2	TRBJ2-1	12	CASSERRGGIIF	TGTGCCAGCAGTGAAAGACGGGGAGGGATAATCTTC